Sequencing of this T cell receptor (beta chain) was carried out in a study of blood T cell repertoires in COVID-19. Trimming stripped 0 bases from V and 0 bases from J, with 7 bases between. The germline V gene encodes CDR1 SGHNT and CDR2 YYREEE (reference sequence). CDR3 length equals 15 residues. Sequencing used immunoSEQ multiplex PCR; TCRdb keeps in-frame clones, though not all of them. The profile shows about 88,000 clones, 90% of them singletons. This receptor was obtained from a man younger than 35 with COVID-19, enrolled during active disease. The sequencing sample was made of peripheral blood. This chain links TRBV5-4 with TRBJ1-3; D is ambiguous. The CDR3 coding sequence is TGTGCCAGCAGCTTGGACAGCTACTCTGGAAACACCATATATTTT. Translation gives CASSLDSYSGNTIYF.